A selection of T cell receptor beta chains follows, all from one sample in a study of blood T cell repertoires in COVID-19. Sequencing was performed with immunoSEQ multiplex PCR; in TCRdb, only in-frame clones are kept and a portion is missing. The table records roughly 150,000 clones, approximately 80% of them present only once. Sequencing was done on a sample of peripheral blood. The receptor set was obtained from a woman older than 75 with active or convalescent COVID-19. Each CDR3 is given with its conserved first and last residue. A D gene is named only where the DNA matches it firmly. Size tells how often a clone was seen (once, few, many) or the class of an expanded clone, and some rows leave it out.

few | TRBJ1-1 | TRBV12-5 | - | CASGLEPQGLEAFF | TGTGCTAGTGGTTTGGAGCCCCAGGGTCTTGAAGCTTTCTTT
- | TRBJ2-7 | TRBV29-1 | - | CSARDKTYEQYF | TGCAGCGCACGGGACAAAACCTACGAGCAGTACTTC
- | TRBJ1-5 | TRBV6-2/TRBV6-3 | TRBD1 | CASSYRTGTRQPQHF | TGTGCCAGCAGTTATAGGACAGGGACTCGACAGCCCCAGCATTTT
- | TRBJ2-7 | TRBV18 | - | CASSPLDRTYSYEQYF | TGTGCCAGCTCACCATTGGACAGAACTTACTCCTACGAGCAGTACTTC
- | TRBJ1-5 | TRBV6-5 | - | CASSLPPGAPQHF | TGTGCCAGCAGTCTCCCCCCGGGAGCCCCCCAGCATTTT
- | TRBJ1-3 | TRBV6-5 | - | CASSYSRPDGNTIYF | TGTGCCAGCAGTTACTCGAGGCCCGACGGAAACACCATATATTTT
- | TRBJ1-5 | TRBV3-1/TRBV3-2 | TRBD1 | CASSPGTGNQPQHF | TGTGCCAGCAGCCCGGGGACAGGGAATCAGCCCCAGCATTTT
- | TRBJ2-3 | TRBV14 | - | CASSHGQGHTDTQYF | TGTGCCAGCAGCCACGGGCAGGGTCACACAGATACGCAGTATTTT
- | TRBJ1-1 | TRBV11-2 | - | CASSFPRGGTEAFF | TGTGCCAGCAGCTTCCCCAGGGGCGGGACTGAAGCTTTCTTT
- | TRBJ2-2 | TRBV18 | - | CASSYRTANTGELFF | TGTGCCAGCTCATACAGGACAGCAAACACCGGGGAGCTGTTTTTT
- | TRBJ1-2 | TRBV3-1/TRBV3-2 | TRBD1 | CASSPDRGMGGDYGYTF | TGTGCCAGCAGCCCGGACAGGGGTATGGGAGGCGACTATGGCTACACCTTC
- | TRBJ1-6 | TRBV12-5 | - | CASGPPGLSNSPLHF | TGTGCTAGTGGTCCGCCAGGGCTGTCTAATTCACCCCTCCACTTT
- | TRBJ2-7 | TRBV6-2/TRBV6-3 | - | CASSYLSEQYF | TGTGCCAGCAGTTACTTGTCGGAGCAGTACTTC
once | TRBJ2-7 | TRBV3-1/TRBV3-2 | TRBD1 | CASRSDRGVSAYEQYF | TGTGCCAGCCGGTCGGACAGGGGGGTCTCAGCCTACGAGCAGTACTTC
- | TRBJ1-1 | TRBV6-6 | - | CASSQAGTEAFF | TGTGCCAGCTCCCAGGCGGGGACTGAAGCTTTCTTT
- | TRBJ1-1 | TRBV7-2 | - | CASSLKPLYGGNTEAFF | TGTGCCAGCAGCCTCAAGCCCTTATACGGGGGGAACACTGAAGCTTTCTTT
- | TRBJ1-2 | TRBV3-1/TRBV3-2 | - | CASSQETRVGYTF | TGTGCCAGCAGCCAAGAAACTCGGGTTGGCTACACCTTC
- | TRBJ1-2 | TRBV3-1/TRBV3-2 | - | CASSQGMMALSYTF | TGTGCCAGCAGCCAAGGTATGATGGCCTTAAGCTACACCTTC
- | TRBJ2-7 | TRBV6-5 | TRBD1 | CASSYRGTGTYEQYF | TGTGCCAGCAGTTATCGAGGGACAGGGACCTACGAGCAGTACTTC
- | TRBJ1-1 | TRBV11-3 | - | CASSFHEAMNTEAFF | TGTGCCAGCAGCTTCCACGAGGCTATGAACACTGAAGCTTTCTTT
- | TRBJ1-5 | TRBV9 | TRBD1 | CASSSTGAYQPQHF | TGTGCCAGCAGCTCCACAGGGGCGTATCAGCCCCAGCATTTT
- | TRBJ1-5 | TRBV5-1 | TRBD1 | CASSLEGQSNQPQHF | TGCGCCAGCAGCTTGGAGGGACAGAGCAATCAGCCCCAGCATTTT
- | TRBJ2-7 | TRBV5-1 | TRBD1 | CASSPRTGNYEQYF | TGCGCCAGCAGCCCCCGGACAGGTAACTACGAGCAGTACTTC
- | TRBJ1-5 | TRBV19 | - | CASSTLGLGTQPQHF | TGTGCCAGTAGTACTTTGGGGCTTGGAACCCAGCCCCAGCATTTT
- | TRBJ1-4 | TRBV18 | - | CASSPEGGGATNEKLFF | TGTGCCAGCTCACCAGAGGGCGGGGGGGCAACTAATGAAAAACTGTTTTTT
- | TRBJ2-3 | TRBV6-5 | TRBD1 | CASSSRGRLTDTQYF | TGTGCCAGCAGTTCCAGGGGGCGCCTGACAGATACGCAGTATTTT